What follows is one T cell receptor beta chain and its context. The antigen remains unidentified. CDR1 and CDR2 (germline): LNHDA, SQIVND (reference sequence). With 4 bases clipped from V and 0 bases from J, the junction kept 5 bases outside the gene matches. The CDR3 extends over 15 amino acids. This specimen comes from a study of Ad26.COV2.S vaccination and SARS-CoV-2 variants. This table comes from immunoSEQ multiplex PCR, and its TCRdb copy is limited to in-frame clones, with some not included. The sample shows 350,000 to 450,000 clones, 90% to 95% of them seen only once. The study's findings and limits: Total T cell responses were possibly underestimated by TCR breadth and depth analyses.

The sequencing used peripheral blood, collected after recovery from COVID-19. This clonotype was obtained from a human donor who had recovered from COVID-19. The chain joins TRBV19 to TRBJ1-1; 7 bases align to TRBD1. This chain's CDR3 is CASSTRTGLNTEAFF. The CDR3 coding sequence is TGTGCCAGTAGTACCCGGACAGGTTTGAACACTGAAGCTTTCTTT.